Listed below are T cell receptor beta chains from one sample, sequenced in a study of shared clonotypes between healthy human individuals. The table came from immunoSEQ multiplex PCR; TCRdb's copy has only in-frame clones and leaves some out. This sample has about 450,000 clones, with around 80% found just once. Input material: PBMCs. These receptors were taken from a woman aged 40 to 50 in good health. Some clones in this sample may be carry-over from other donors' samples. The CDR3 runs from the conserved cysteine through the conserved F or W. D genes are given only for firm matches. Clone sizes are given selectively: once, few, many, or a class where the clone is expanded.

>TRBV5-6|TRBJ2-7|-|TRBD1
CASSPGTVNEQYF
>TRBV6-4|TRBJ2-1|-|-
CASSDADGSSYNEQFF
>TRBV10-3|TRBJ2-2|-|-
CATGPQGGGHGELFF
>TRBV29-1|TRBJ2-3|-|TRBD2
CSGRLAGTTDTQYF
>TRBV9|TRBJ2-1|-|-
CASSVEQIYNEQFF
>TRBV7-7|TRBJ2-5|-|-
CASSLARRGEETQYF
>TRBV30|TRBJ1-4|-|-
CAWSAPATNEKLFF
>TRBV18|TRBJ2-2|-|-
CASSPSSPATGELFF
>TRBV2|TRBJ2-3|-|TRBD2
CASTTYPSGSSTDTQYF
>TRBV5-5|TRBJ2-3|-|TRBD2
CASSLGLAGVGDTQYF
>TRBV28|TRBJ2-7|-|TRBD1
CASSDRQGANYEQYF
>TRBV9|TRBJ1-4|few|-
CASSVLPGSEKLFF
>TRBV19|TRBJ1-4|-|TRBD1
CASSLGGDSNEKLFF
>TRBV7-9|TRBJ2-3|-|-
CASSLEGDSTDTQYF
>TRBV11-3|TRBJ2-3|-|TRBD1
CASSARTGGQDTQYF
>TRBV28|TRBJ2-3|few|TRBD2
CASSRTSGSTDTQYF
>TRBV7-3|TRBJ2-6|-|TRBD1
CASSLTGGIDGANVLTF
>TRBV11-2|TRBJ2-7|-|-
CASSLVGGDKKGHF
>TRBV11-3|TRBJ1-1|few|-
CASSEGRDTEAFF
>TRBV30|TRBJ2-3|-|TRBD2
CAWLPGLAGVDTQYF